These 17 T cell receptor beta chains were all obtained from the same sample, sequenced in a study of vaccination effects on CD4 cells after COVID-19 (dated by TCRdb to 2021 to 2024). Library creation used the immunoSEQ multiplex PCR assay. Not all clones reach the TCRdb copy of this immuneACCESS table, which keeps in-frame sequences only. Checked studies attribute under half of the gap to unresolved V genes and leave the rest unexplained. Counted in this sample were about 64,000 clones; around 80% of them appeared once. The ten biggest clones cover less than 2.5% of the sample. These receptors' antigens are unknown. To identify antigen-specific CD4+ T cell clonotypes by their expansion, the ViraFEST assay first stimulated PBMC with viral peptide pools and then applied TCR sequencing. After more than nine days of culture, CD4+ T cells were isolated with the EasySep CD4+ T cell isolation kit. Each participant got two doses of an mRNA SARS-CoV-2 vaccine, either BNT162b2 or mRNA-1273.

The sequenced sample was CD4+ T cells from PBMCs cultured with HCoV-OC43 spike peptides, obtained after COVID-19 vaccination. This sample's cell subset or site label indicates: HCoV-OC43 spike overlapping peptide pool stimulation. These receptor sequences come from a human donor who received a COVID-19 vaccine.

The chain has TRBV5-1 and TRBJ1-3, with 7 bases matching TRBD1. The V and J ends lost 4 bases and 1 base, in that order; junction bases with no gene match: 5. This CDR3 region has 15 residues. Per the germline V gene, CDR1 is SGHRS and CDR2 is YFSETQ. The CDR3 DNA follows: TGCGCCAGCAGCCAGGGGGGCCAATCTGGAAACACCATATATTTT. As protein: CASSQGGQSGNTIYF.

This sequence joins TRBV6-5 and TRBJ1-4; D not certain. The V and J ends lost 11 bases and 0 bases respectively, with 10 bases between them. The CDR3 totals 13 residues. CDR1 and CDR2 (germline): MNHEY, SVGAGI. CDR3 protein: CAVGRSTNEKLFF. CDR3 in DNA: TGTGCCGTCGGCAGGTCAACTAATGAAAAACTGTTTTTT.

The chain uses TRBV5-4 and TRBJ1-2; the D is unclear. Germline assignment: CDR1 SGHNT and CDR2 YYREEE (reference sequence). V was pared by 1 base and J by 1 base, with 8 bases between. CDR3 length: 14 residues. CDR3 in DNA: TGTGCCAGCAGCTTGTCTACGGTTAACTATGGCTACACCTTC. Its translation is CASSLSTVNYGYTF.

This rearrangement joins TRBV11-2 to TRBJ2-7, with 7 bases lining up with TRBD1. V dropped 6 bases and J dropped 7; count of bases not matched to a gene: 9. CDR3 length: 13 amino acids. From germline, CDR1 is SGHAT and CDR2 FQNNGV. The CDR3 DNA follows: TGTGCCAGCAGTTTCGACAGGGATGGAGAGCAGTACGTC. It translates to CASSFDRDGEQYV.

This clone was observed a few times. The chain has TRBV5-1 and TRBJ2-7; D is perhaps TRBD2 (6 bases). V lost 4 bases to trimming and J lost 5 bases, with 16 bases between them. The V gene's germline CDR1 is SGHRS and CDR2 YFSETQ. CDR3 length: 14 residues. CDR3 DNA: TGCGCCAGCAGCCATGGGGACTCGGGAGACGAGCAGTACGTC. Its protein is CASSHGDSGDEQYV.

The V and J genes are TRBV5-1 and TRBJ2-7, with no clear D. V lost 4 bases, J lost 1 base, and 12 bases lay in between. Germline V lookup: CDR1 SGHRS, CDR2 YFSETQ. This CDR3 region has 14 residues. The CDR3 DNA follows: TGCGCCAGCAGCCGTGACTCTCCGTCCTACGAGCAGTACGTC. Amino acids: CASSRDSPSYEQYV.

The chain recombines TRBV9 with TRBJ2-5; D might be TRBD1 (7 bases). From germline, CDR1 is SGDLS and CDR2 YYNGEE. Trimming cost V 6 bases and J 2 bases, with 26 bases left between them. The CDR3 contains 18 residues. For the CDR3, the DNA is TGTGCCAGCAACGGAGGGGCTAAGCTCGGGACAGCGCAAGAGACCCAGTACTTC. The encoded protein is CASNGGAKLGTAQETQYF.

The J gene is TRBJ1-4, the V gene TRBV7-2; D gene uncertain. Germline-derived CDR1 and CDR2 are SGHTA and FQGNSA. With 3 bases removed from V and 4 bases from J, the gap between germline ends came to 3 bases. CDR3 length equals 12 residues. CDR3 coding DNA: TGTGCCAGCAGCTTCTTTAATGAAAAACTGTTTTTT. Its protein product is CASSFFNEKLFF.

The chain has TRBV19 and TRBJ2-3; weak D call: TRBD2 (5 bases). Germline V lookup: CDR1 LNHDA, CDR2 SQIVND (reference sequence). V gave up 6 bases and J gave up 6 bases, with 13 bases separating them. CDR3 size: 13 residues. The CDR3 bases are TGTGCCAGTAGGGACTGGGCGCAGGATACGCAGTATTTT. Translated: CASRDWAQDTQYF.

The V gene is TRBV5-1, the J gene TRBJ2-4, with TRBD2 as a possible D gene (6 bases). The V gene's germline CDR1 is SGHRS and CDR2 YFSETQ. The V end lost 0 bases, the J end lost 0 bases, and 25 bases lay between the germline ends. The CDR3 contains 21 residues. The CDR3 spells CASSLVGRGRGSLLAKNIQYF. CDR3 nucleotides: TGCGCCAGCAGCTTGGTGGGACGTGGCCGGGGGTCTTTGCTAGCCAAAAACATTCAGTACTTC.

The V and J genes are TRBV12-5 and TRBJ1-1; TRBD1 might be the D (5 bases). The germline V gene encodes CDR1 LGHNT and CDR2 FRNRAP. The CDR3 sequence is 13 residues long. Trimming cost V 6 bases and J 1 base, with 9 bases left between them. As DNA, the CDR3 is TGTGCTAGTGGACCCGACAGGAACACTGAAGCTTTCTTT. Its translation: CASGPDRNTEAFF.

The chain links TRBV18 to TRBJ2-1, with a tentative D call TRBD1 (5 bases). This CDR3 region has 14 residues. Germline V gene lookup returns CDR1 KGHSH and CDR2 LQKENI. Trimming removed 3 bases from V and 4 bases from J, with 10 bases in between. Here the CDR3 reads CASSPLTAYNEQFF. The CDR3 bases are TGTGCCAGCTCACCCCTGACAGCTTACAATGAGCAGTTCTTC. Looking up the rest from reference TRBV18 and TRBJ2-1 gives the full variable domain: NAGVMQNPRHLVRRRGQEARLRCSPMKGHSHVYWYRQLPEEGLKFMVYLQKENIIDESGMPKERFSAEFPKEGPSILRIQQVVRGDSAAYFCASSPLTAYNEQFFGPGTRLTVL.

This clone was counted only a few times. The chain recombines TRBV7-8 with TRBJ1-6; no firm D call. The CDR3 totals 14 residues. Trimming left V 1 base short and J 9 bases short, with 10 bases between. Per germline, CDR1 SGHVS and CDR2 FQNEAQ. As DNA, the CDR3 is TGTGCCAGCAGCTTAGTAGATCGGGGTTCACCCCTCCACTTT. Translation gives CASSLVDRGSPLHF.

This clone was detected a few times. The chain employs TRBV9 and TRBJ2-2; 7 nucleotides line up with TRBD2. The V gene's germline CDR1 is SGDLS and CDR2 YYNGEE. The CDR3 spans 17 residues. Unmatched junction bases numbered 6, after V lost 0 bases and J lost 1 base. The CDR3 sequence is CASSVAMGGWNTGELFF. For the CDR3, the DNA is TGTGCCAGCAGCGTAGCGATGGGGGGGTGGAACACCGGGGAGCTGTTTTTT.

The chain is built from TRBV6-5 and TRBJ2-5, with D maybe TRBD2 (6 bases). Germline V gene sequence: CDR1 MNHEY, CDR2 SVGAGI. This CDR3 comprises 13 residues. V was shortened by 8 bases and J by 5 bases, with 15 bases between the two germline ends. CDR3 coding DNA: TGTGCCAGCCGGGGACCAGGGAGGGAGACCCAGTACTTC. It yields the protein CASRGPGRETQYF.

This clone was seen a few times. The chain is built from TRBV4-1 and TRBJ2-5, with unresolved D. Trimming took off 0 bases at V and 4 bases at J, with 12 bases between the two ends. CDR3 length: 15 residues. The germline gives CDR1 MGHRA, CDR2 YSYEKL. DNA for the CDR3: TGCGCCAGCAGCCAAGATCGTGGGCTTCGAGAGACCCAGTACTTC. Residues: CASSQDRGLRETQYF.

V gene TRBV6-4 combines with J gene TRBJ1-1; D is unresolved. V was clipped by 0 bases and J by 5 bases, with 7 bases between them. Germline-derived CDR1 and CDR2 are MRHNA and SNTAGT. The CDR3 has 13 amino acids. CDR3 region: CASSDSRDTEAFF. The CDR3 DNA sequence: TGTGCCAGCAGTGACTCGAGGGATACTGAAGCTTTCTTT.